Listed below are T cell receptor beta chains from one sample, sequenced in a study of Graves' ophthalmopathy and Graves' hyperthyroidism. MiXCR, run by TCRdb on the multiplex PCR reads, gives a single entry per CDR3 protein. The data contain 500,000 to 600,000 distinct CDR3 sequences, less than 45% of them singletons. The specimen sequenced was peripheral blood or thyroid tissue (not recorded which). These receptors originate from an adult man with Graves' hyperthyroidism. The conserved cysteine and the conserved F or W are not part of the CDR3 here. Some rows mark clone size as missing; the rest say once, few, many or name a class of expanded clone.

v_call	clone_size	cdr3_aa
TRBV7-2	.	ASSLRPGLAGGPADERY
TRBV19	many	ASSRTGGFFDGYT
TRBV2	.	ASSLSTVRGLFPQY
TRBV29-1	.	SVWAGNTEAF
TRBV7-9	few	ASSMDNNYGYT
TRBV20-1	.	SARDARGQMGNEQF
TRBV6-5	.	ASSLIGGQGAYEQY
TRBV6-5	many	ASRARLAGELF
TRBV7-6	many	ASSSSRTGGDTEAF
TRBV10-2	few	AARDRSYEQY
TRBV7-9	.	ASSPPLGQKDEQY
TRBV7-4	.	ASSSTPRLAGSETQY
TRBV10-3	.	AISESEKGRDTEAF
TRBV7-8	many	ASSADGSSGNTIY
TRBV10-1	.	ASSGGGGANTGELF
TRBV3-1	many	ASSQGQGQGEAF
TRBV10-3	.	AISEGAGRNTEAF
TRBV7-2	.	ASSDTGGPLGELF
TRBV5-1	many	ASSDQGAGGYT
TRBV5-1	.	ASSLSWSSGNT
TRBV7-9	many	ASSSSGQGALGNTIY
TRBV7-6	many	ASSLEGLAGEDEQY
TRBV10-3	.	AISVAGQRGDYSYT
TRBV6-6	.	ASKLDSFSGNTIY
TRBV5-8	many	ASSPDIANSPLH
TRBV12-3/TRBV12-4	.	ASRRGTGRGLGEKLF
TRBV20-1	many	SARGDTGGQPQH
TRBV5-1	many	ASRYTRDTEAF
TRBV28	.	ASSLGDGTKKSF
TRBV5-6	.	ASSLALQGWAGELF
TRBV5-4	many	ASIRQGSYEQY
TRBV29-1	many	SVVLGDEKLF
TRBV29-1	.	SVSSGAGNTIY
TRBV7-8	.	ASSLPAPAGELF
TRBV24-1	many	ATSTGAGLGYT
TRBV5-8	many	ATQGYTIANYGYT
TRBV29-1	.	SVVGVSGNTIY
TRBV6-1	few	ASSGGFRASSYEQY
TRBV9	.	AGSVGFSGANVLT
TRBV25-1	.	AFDQRDSMF
TRBV12-3/TRBV12-4	few	ASTEDTGELF
TRBV5-1	many	ASSEDFLSYEQY
TRBV6-6	many	ASSYSIPGGRDQPQH
TRBV6-6	many	ASTVGVFNSPLH
TRBV2	many	ASRGPWTAYQETQY
TRBV9	.	ASSAGTYQETQH
TRBV12-3/TRBV12-4	few	ASKTMGQRNYGYT
TRBV5-4	.	AGGTDAYGYT
TRBV28	few	ASSASQGALGQETQY
TRBV11-2	few	ASGTFLRADTQY
TRBV6-1	few	ASSEGTGYSYEQY
TRBV7-2	.	ASSLVAGGTDTQY
TRBV12-3/TRBV12-4	many	ASTPYWTGFDQSR